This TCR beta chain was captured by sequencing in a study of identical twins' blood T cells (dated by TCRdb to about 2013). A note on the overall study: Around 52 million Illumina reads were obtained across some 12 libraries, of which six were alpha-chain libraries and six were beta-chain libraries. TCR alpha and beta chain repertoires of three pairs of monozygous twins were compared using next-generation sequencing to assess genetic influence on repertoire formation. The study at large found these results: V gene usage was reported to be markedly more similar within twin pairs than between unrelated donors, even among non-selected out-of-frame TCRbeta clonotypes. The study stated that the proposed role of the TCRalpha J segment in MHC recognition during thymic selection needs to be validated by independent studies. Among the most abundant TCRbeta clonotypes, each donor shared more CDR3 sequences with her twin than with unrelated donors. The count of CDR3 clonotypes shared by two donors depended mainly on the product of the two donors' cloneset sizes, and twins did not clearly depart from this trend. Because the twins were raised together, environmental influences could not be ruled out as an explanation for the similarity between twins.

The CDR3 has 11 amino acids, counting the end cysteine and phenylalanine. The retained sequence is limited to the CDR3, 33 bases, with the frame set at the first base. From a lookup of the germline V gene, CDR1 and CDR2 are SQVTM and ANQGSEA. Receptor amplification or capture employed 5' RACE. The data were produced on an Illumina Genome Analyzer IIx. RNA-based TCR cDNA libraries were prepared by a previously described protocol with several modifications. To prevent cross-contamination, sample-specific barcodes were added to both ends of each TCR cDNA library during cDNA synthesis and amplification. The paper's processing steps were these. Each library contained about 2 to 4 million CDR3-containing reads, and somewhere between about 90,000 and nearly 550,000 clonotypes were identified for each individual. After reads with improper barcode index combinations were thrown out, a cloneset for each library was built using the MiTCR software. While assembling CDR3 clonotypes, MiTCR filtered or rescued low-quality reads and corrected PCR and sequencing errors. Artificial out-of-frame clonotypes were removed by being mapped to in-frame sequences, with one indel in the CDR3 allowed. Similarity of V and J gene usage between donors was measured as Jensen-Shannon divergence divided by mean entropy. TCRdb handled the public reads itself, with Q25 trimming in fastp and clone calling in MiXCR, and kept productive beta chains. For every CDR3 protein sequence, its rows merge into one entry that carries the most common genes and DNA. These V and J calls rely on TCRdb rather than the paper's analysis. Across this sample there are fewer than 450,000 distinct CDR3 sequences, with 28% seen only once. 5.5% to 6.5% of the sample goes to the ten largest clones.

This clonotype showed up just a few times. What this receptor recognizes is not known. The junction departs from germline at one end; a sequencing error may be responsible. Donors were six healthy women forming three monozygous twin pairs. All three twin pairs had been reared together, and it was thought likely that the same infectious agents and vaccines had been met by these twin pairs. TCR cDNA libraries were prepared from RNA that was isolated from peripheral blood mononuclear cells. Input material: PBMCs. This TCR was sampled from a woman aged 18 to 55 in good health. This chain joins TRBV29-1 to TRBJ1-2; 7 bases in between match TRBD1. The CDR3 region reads CGVIQGGGYTF. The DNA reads TGCGGCGTAATCCAGGGGGGCGGCTACACCTTC.